A single sample gave rise to the 10 T cell receptor beta chains below, sequenced in a study of T cell changes during pregnancy in multiple sclerosis. Profiling relied on immunoSEQ multiplex PCR, and the TCRdb table lists in-frame clones only, not all of them. The top ten hold around 0.84% of the sample, which has about 94,000 clones, around 94% seen once. Sequences were derived from peripheral blood, sampled in the third trimester of pregnancy. The receptors stem from a female donor with multiple sclerosis, enrolled in a pregnancy study.

The chain carries TRBV29-1 and TRBJ2-1, with 8 bases that match TRBD2. The length of the CDR3 is 14 residues. Germline values: CDR1 SQVTM, CDR2 ANQGSEA. J gave up 1 base and V 4 bases, and 3 bases lay outside the gene matches. In DNA, the CDR3 is TGCAGCGTTGCCGGGGGGGGGTCCTACAATGAGCAGTTCTTC. It specifies CSVAGGGSYNEQFF.

This chain uses TRBV6-1 with TRBJ1-6; D gene uncertain. The germline gives CDR1 MNHNS, CDR2 SASEGT. The CDR3 covers 14 residues. Trimming cost V 3 bases and J 8 bases, with 11 bases left between them. The CDR3: CASSEGSIHSPLHF. The CDR3 coding sequence is TGTGCCAGCAGTGAGGGCTCCATCCATTCACCCCTCCACTTT.

This clone was found once. The V gene is TRBV2, the J gene TRBJ2-1, with TRBD2 identical over 12 bases. V lost 3 bases and J lost 8; bases outside the gene matches: 5. Germline CDR1 is SNHLY and CDR2 is FYNNEI. The CDR3 length is 15 residues. CDR3 protein: CASSDALAGGHEQFF. Here the CDR3 DNA reads TGTGCCAGCAGTGACGCACTAGCGGGAGGTCATGAGCAGTTCTTC.

This clone has only one observation. This sequence joins TRBV2 and TRBJ2-5, with TRBD2 identical over 8 bases. After removal of 2 bases from V and 0 bases from J, the junction contained 11 bases not matched to a gene. The CDR3 has 18 amino acids. Looked up from germline, CDR1 is SNHLY and CDR2 is FYNNEI. The CDR3 bases are TGTGCCAGCAGTGAATCACTAGCGGAGGGGGGGTACCAAGAGACCCAGTACTTC. Translation gives CASSESLAEGGYQETQYF.

V is TRBV7-8 and J is TRBJ1-1, with TRBD1 matching 8 bases. Germline V gene lookup returns CDR1 SGHVS and CDR2 FQNEAQ. V was clipped by 2 bases and J by 3 bases; unmatched bases: 14. This CDR3 has 18 residues. CDR3 coding DNA: TGTGCCAGCAGCTTATCCCCCCGAACAGTGGACAGGGACACTGAAGCTTTCTTT. It is translated as CASSLSPRTVDRDTEAFF. Full variable domain (remainder filled in from reference TRBV7-8 and TRBJ1-1): GAGVSQSPRYKVAKRGQDVALRCDPISGHVSLFWYQQALGQGPEFLTYFQNEAQLDKSGLPSDRFFAERPEGSVSTLKIQRTQQEDSAVYLCASSLSPRTVDRDTEAFFGQGTRLTVV.

J is TRBJ2-7 and V is TRBV13; 7 bases map to TRBD1. Trimming at V came to 4 bases and at J to 1 base, leaving 1 base not matched to a gene. From germline, CDR1 is PRHDT and CDR2 FYEKMQ (reference sequence). The CDR3 is made up of 13 amino acids. As DNA, the CDR3 is TGTGCCAGCAGCTGGGGACAGTCCTACGAGCAGTACTTC. Protein: CASSWGQSYEQYF.

This rearrangement joins TRBV27 to TRBJ2-7; 7 bases map to TRBD1. Trimming took 2 bases from V and 4 from J; bases not matched to a gene: 14. Germline CDR1 and CDR2: MNHEY and SMNVEV (reference sequence). The CDR3 contains 17 residues. The CDR3 bases are TGTGCCAGCAGTTTAGGGTTAGGGGGCAGGGGATTGTACGAGCAGTACTTC. It yields the protein CASSLGLGGRGLYEQYF.

The V gene is TRBV5-1, the J gene TRBJ2-7; the D is unclear. The CDR3 covers 13 residues. Trimming took off 3 bases at V and 3 bases at J, with 10 bases between the two ends. Germline-derived CDR1 and CDR2 are SGHRS and YFSETQ. In DNA form, the CDR3 reads TGCGCCAGCAGCTATGAGAGTAACTACGAGCAGTACTTC. This encodes CASSYESNYEQYF.

The chain carries TRBV27 and TRBJ1-1, with D tentatively TRBD1 (5 bases). CDR3 length: 14 residues. Germline CDR1 reads MNHEY; CDR2 reads SMNVEV (reference sequence). V was clipped by 5 bases and J by 5 bases, with 15 bases between them. The CDR3 loop reads CASSITPGGTEAFF. CDR3 in DNA: TGTGCCAGCAGTATAACCCCCGGGGGGACTGAAGCTTTCTTT.

This clone showed up just once. The genes are TRBV7-8 and TRBJ2-7, with D perhaps matching TRBD2 (5 bases). V lost 2 bases and J lost 4, with 15 bases in between. This CDR3 comprises 15 residues. Looked up from germline, CDR1 is SGHVS and CDR2 is FQNEAQ. The CDR3 spells CASSLRVRGNYEQYF. The CDR3 bases are TGTGCCAGCAGCTTAAGGGTCAGAGGGAATTACGAGCAGTACTTC. Full variable domain (missing parts from reference TRBV7-8 and TRBJ2-7): GAGVSQSPRYKVAKRGQDVALRCDPISGHVSLFWYQQALGQGPEFLTYFQNEAQLDKSGLPSDRFFAERPEGSVSTLKIQRTQQEDSAVYLCASSLRVRGNYEQYFGPGTRLTVT.